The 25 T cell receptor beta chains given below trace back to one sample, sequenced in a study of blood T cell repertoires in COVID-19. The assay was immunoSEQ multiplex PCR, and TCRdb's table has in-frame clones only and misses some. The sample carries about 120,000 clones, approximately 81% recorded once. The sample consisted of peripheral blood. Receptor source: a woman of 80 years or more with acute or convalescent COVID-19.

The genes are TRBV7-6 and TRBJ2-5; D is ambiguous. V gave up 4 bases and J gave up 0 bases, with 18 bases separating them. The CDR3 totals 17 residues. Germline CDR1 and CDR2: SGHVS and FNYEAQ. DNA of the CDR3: TGTGCCAGCAGCTCCCAGCTAGAGCCTAACTACCAAGAGACCCAGTACTTC. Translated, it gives CASSSQLEPNYQETQYF.

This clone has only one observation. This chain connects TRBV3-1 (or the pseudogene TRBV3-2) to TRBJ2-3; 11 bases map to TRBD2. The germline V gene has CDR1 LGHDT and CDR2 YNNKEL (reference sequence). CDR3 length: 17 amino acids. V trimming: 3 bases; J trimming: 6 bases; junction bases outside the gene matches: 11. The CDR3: CASSQGRLAGTEDTQYF. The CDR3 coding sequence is TGTGCCAGCAGCCAGGGCCGACTAGCGGGGACGGAGGATACGCAGTATTTT.

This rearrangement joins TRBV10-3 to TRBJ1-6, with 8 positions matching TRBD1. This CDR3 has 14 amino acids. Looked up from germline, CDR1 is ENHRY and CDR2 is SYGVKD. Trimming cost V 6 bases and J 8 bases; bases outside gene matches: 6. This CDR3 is CAISATGADSPLHF. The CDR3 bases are TGTGCCATCAGCGCGACAGGGGCGGATTCACCCCTCCACTTT.

This CDR3 reads CASSRDRDQPQHF. The CDR3 region has the DNA TGTGCCAGCAGCAGGGACAGGGATCAGCCCCAGCATTTT. The chain uses TRBV5-4 and TRBJ1-5; the match to TRBD1 covers 9 bases. Trimming took 4 bases from V and 5 from J; bases not matched to a gene: 1. Germline CDR1 SGHNT, CDR2 YYREEE (reference sequence). This CDR3 region has 13 residues.

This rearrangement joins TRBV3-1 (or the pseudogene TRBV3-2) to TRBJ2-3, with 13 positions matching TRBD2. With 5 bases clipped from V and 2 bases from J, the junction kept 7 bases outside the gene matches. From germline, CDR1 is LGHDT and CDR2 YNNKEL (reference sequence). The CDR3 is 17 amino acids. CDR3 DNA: TGTGCCAGCAGCTACGGACTAGCGGGGGCCTCCACAGATACGCAGTATTTT. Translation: CASSYGLAGASTDTQYF.

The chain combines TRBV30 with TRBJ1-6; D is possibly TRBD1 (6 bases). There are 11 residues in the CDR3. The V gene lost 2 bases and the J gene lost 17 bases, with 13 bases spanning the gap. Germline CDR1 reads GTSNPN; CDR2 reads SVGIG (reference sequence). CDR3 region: CAWSRQGLVHF. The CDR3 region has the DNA TGTGCCTGGAGTAGGCAGGGGCTAGTCCACTTT.

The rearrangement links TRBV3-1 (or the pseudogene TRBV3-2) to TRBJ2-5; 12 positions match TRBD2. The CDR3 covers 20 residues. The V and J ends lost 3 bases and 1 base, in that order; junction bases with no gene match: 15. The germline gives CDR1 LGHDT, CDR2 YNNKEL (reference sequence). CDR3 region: CASSQITRTSGNSPQETQYF. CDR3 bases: TGTGCCAGCAGCCAGATTACCCGGACTAGCGGGAACAGCCCCCAAGAGACCCAGTACTTC.

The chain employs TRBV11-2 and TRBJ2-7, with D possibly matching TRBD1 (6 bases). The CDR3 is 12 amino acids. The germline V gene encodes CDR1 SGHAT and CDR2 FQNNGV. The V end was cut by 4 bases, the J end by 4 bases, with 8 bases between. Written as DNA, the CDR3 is TGTGCCAGCAGCTCACAGGGTTACGAGCAGTACTTC. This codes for CASSSQGYEQYF. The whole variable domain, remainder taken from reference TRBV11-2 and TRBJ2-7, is EAGVAQSPRYKIIEKRQSVAFWCNPISGHATLYWYQQILGQGPKLLIQFQNNGVVDDSQLPKDRFSAERLKGVDSTLKIQPAKLEDSAVYLCASSSQGYEQYFGPGTRLTVT.

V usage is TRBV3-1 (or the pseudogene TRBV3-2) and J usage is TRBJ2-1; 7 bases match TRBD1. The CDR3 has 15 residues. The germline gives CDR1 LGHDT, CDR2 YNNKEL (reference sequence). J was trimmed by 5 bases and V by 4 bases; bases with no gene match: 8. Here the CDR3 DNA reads TGTGCCAGCAGCCCTCGAGCGACAGGGAACAATGAGCAGTTCTTC. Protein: CASSPRATGNNEQFF.

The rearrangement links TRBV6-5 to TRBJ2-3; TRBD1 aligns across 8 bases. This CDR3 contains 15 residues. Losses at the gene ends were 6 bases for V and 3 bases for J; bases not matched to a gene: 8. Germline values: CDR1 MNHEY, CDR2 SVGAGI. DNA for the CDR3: TGTGCCAGCAGGACGGACAGGGAGAGTACAGATACGCAGTATTTT. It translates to CASRTDRESTDTQYF.

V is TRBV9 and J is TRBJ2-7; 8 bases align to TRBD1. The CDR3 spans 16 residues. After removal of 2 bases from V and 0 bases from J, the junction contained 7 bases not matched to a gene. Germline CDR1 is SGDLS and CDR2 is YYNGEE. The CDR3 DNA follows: TGTGCCAGCAGCGTTGGCCGGGACAGGAGCTCCTACGAGCAGTACTTC. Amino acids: CASSVGRDRSSYEQYF.

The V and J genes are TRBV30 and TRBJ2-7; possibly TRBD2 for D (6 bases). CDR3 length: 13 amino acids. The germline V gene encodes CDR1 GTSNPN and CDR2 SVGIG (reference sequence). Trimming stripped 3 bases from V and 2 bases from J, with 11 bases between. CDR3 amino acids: CAWRQAGTYEQYF. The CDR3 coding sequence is TGTGCCTGGAGGCAGGCGGGGACCTACGAGCAGTACTTC.

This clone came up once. The CDR3 nucleotides are TGTGCCAGCAGCCCTCGGGAGGGGCCCTCCACCGGGGAGCTGTTTTTT. Translated, it gives CASSPREGPSTGELFF. This chain links TRBV9 with TRBJ2-2; 8 nucleotides match TRBD2. The V gene end was trimmed by 4 bases and the J gene end by 4 bases; junction bases not matched to a gene: 9. The germline gives CDR1 SGDLS, CDR2 YYNGEE. This CDR3 has 16 residues.

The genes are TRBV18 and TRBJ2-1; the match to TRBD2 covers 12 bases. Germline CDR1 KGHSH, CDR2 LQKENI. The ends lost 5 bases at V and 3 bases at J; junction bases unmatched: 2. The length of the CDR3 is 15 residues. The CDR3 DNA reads TGTGCCAGCTCATCACTAGCGGGGGGCTACAATGAGCAGTTCTTC. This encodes CASSSLAGGYNEQFF.

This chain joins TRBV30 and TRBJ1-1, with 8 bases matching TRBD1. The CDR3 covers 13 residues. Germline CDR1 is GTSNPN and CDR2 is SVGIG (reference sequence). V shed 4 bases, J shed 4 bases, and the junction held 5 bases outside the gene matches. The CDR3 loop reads CAWTQGAGTEAFF. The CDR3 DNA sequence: TGTGCCTGGACTCAGGGGGCTGGCACTGAAGCTTTCTTT.

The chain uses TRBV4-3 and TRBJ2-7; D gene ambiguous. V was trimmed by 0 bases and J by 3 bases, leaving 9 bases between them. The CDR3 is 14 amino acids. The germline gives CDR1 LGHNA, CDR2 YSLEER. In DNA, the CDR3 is TGCGCCAGCAGCCAAGATCGAGGTGGCTACGAGCAGTACTTC. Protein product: CASSQDRGGYEQYF.

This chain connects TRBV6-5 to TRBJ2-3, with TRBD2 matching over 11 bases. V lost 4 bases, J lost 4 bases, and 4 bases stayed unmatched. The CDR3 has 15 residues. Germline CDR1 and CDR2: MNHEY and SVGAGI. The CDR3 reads CASSLLAGDADTQYF. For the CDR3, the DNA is TGTGCCAGCAGTTTACTAGCGGGGGACGCAGATACGCAGTATTTT.

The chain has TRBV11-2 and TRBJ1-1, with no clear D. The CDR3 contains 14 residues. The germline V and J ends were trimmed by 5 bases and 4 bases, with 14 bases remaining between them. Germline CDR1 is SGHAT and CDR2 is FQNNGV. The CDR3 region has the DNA TGTGCCAGCAGCCGCCTCACCTCGAGCACTGAAGCTTTCTTT. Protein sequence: CASSRLTSSTEAFF.

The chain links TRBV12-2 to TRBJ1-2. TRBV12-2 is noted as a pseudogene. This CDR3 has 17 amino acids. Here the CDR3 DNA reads TGTGCAAGTCGCTTAGCGCAGCCCGAGGCACAAAACTATGGCTACACCTTC. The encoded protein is CASRLAQPEAQNYGYTF.

The CDR3: CASRIDRNQPQHF. Here the CDR3 DNA reads TGTGCCAGCAGGATAGACAGAAATCAGCCCCAGCATTTT. The chain carries TRBV6-5 and TRBJ1-5, with D perhaps TRBD1 (5 bases). This CDR3 has 13 residues. From germline, CDR1 is MNHEY and CDR2 SVGAGI. Trimming took 6 bases from V and 4 from J, leaving 10 bases between them.

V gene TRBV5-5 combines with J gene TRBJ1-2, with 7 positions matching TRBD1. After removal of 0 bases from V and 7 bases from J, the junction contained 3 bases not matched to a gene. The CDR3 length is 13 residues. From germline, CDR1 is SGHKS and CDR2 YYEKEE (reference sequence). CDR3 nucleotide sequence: TGTGCCAGCAGCTTGGAGGGGGCAGGTGGCTACACCTTC. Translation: CASSLEGAGGYTF.

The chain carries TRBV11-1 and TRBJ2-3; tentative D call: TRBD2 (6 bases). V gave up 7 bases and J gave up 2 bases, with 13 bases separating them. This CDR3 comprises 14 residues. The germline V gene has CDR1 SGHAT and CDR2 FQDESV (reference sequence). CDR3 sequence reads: CASTAEGLTDTQYF. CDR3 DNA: TGTGCCAGCACCGCCGAGGGACTCACAGATACGCAGTATTTT.

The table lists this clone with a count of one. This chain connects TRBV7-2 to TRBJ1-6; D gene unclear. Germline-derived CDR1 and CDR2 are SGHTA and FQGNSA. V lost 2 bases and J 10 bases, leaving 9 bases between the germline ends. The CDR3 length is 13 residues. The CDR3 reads CASSLNGRSPLHF. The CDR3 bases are TGTGCCAGCAGCTTAAATGGGAGATCACCCCTCCACTTT.

The DNA of the CDR3 is TGCGCCAGCAGCTTGGAGCTAGCGGGGGGCGCGAGGACCGGGGAGCTGTTTTTT. Its protein product is CASSLELAGGARTGELFF. The chain carries TRBV5-1 and TRBJ2-2, with 11 bases matching TRBD2. Germline CDR1 and CDR2: SGHRS and YFSETQ. This CDR3 has 18 residues. V lost 0 bases to trimming and J lost 5 bases; unmatched junction nucleotides: 9.

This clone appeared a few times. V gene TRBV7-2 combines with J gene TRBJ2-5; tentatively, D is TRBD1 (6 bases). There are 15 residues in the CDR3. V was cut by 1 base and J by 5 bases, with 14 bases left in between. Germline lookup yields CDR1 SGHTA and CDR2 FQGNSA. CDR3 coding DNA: TGTGCCAGCAGCTTAGAGGCAGGGGTATGGGAGACCCAGTACTTC. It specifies CASSLEAGVWETQYF.